This TCR beta chain was captured by sequencing in a study of blood T cells in healthy people across ages (dated by TCRdb to the mid-2010s). Describing the broader study: In model experiments, roughly one uniquely barcoded TCR beta cDNA molecule per two T cells was captured by template switching. Age-related changes in TCR beta repertoire diversity were measured in the study by deep sequencing normalized with unique cDNA molecular identifiers. The study analyzed two additional independent replicas of 1 million unique cDNA reads from the same blood draw for two donors, one aged 18 to 30 and one aged 80 or older. Donors of different ages were randomly distributed across sequencing lanes to avoid experimental bias. Four age groups were formed from the donors: young (average about 17 years), middle-aged (approximately 39), aged (roughly 58) and long-lived (about 80).

The roughly 42 donors, aged 6 to 90 years, were systemically healthy Caucasian individuals from Russia. Ten milliliters of peripheral blood were drawn from each donor into EDTA-treated Vacutainer tubes. Ficoll-Paque density-gradient centrifugation was used to isolate PBMCs, with at least 7 million per sample. Trizol reagent was used to extract total RNA from the PBMCs, yielding at least 5.5 micrograms per sample. For every donor, flow cytometry on a PBMC aliquot measured the percentage of naive CD45RAhigh/CD27high T cells. Library construction relied on 5' RACE. This sample was sequenced with an Illumina HiSeq 2500. A second 7 to 11 cycle PCR used a sample-barcoded 5' primer and a J-beta primer mix. A unique molecular identifier was introduced onto each TCR beta cDNA molecule by a template-switch 5' adaptor carrying 12 random nucleotides. At least 2.5 million CDR3-containing paired-end reads were obtained from each sample. The Mint cDNA synthesis kit, primed by a TRBC-specific oligonucleotide, was used to synthesize first-strand cDNA from all RNA. Following uracil-DNA glycosylase treatment, all cDNA underwent a first 18-cycle PCR with the universal primers M1SS and BC2_uni_R. The authors' analysis ran thus. For normalization, 1 million high-quality reads, each with a distinct molecular identifier, were randomly selected from each sample. Reads with shared molecular identifiers were discarded instead of being binned into consensus sequences. MiTCR, run with a Q25 quality threshold and the strictest error-elimination algorithm, handled CDR3 identification, clonotype clustering and error correction. A nonparametric unseen species model with Euler transformation was used to estimate a lower bound on total TCR beta diversity. In-frame beta chains were kept once TCRdb had trimmed the public reads at Q25 with fastp and called clones with MiXCR. Rows merge per CDR3 protein into single entries with the most common DNA and genes. These V and J calls are TCRdb output, not the study's own analysis. The sample table records almost 800,000 distinct CDR3 sequences; 58% of these occur just once. The top ten constitute roughly 22% of the sample.

Remarks on this clonotype: It has no known antigen specificity. Per-nucleotide qualities are absent, and no much larger clonotype sits a single base away.

The CDR1 and CDR2 encoded by the germline V gene are LGHNA and YSLEER. Deletion took 6 bases off V and 3 bases off J, with a span of 21 bases between the germline ends. The CDR3 sequence holds 16 residues, the cysteine and phenylalanine included. Solely the CDR3 DNA is kept, with 48 bases framed from the first base. General findings and caveats noted by the study authors: As age increased, observed TCR beta diversity per million T cells dropped in a roughly linear way, and a significant reduction was already evident by age 40. The percentage of naive T cells measured by flow cytometry correlated strongly with observed TCR beta diversity. The CMV infection status of donors was not known, potentially confounding age-related changes in expanded clonotypes. Compared with the aged group, the long-lived group had more naive CD4+ T cells, fewer expanded clones and increased TCR diversity, a pattern suggesting age selection. Since profiling was done on bulk unsorted PBMCs, naive and antigen-experienced compartments could not be conclusively compared. Estimates of total diversity based on one million sequenced T cells were considered lower bounds and underestimates.

Sequencing was done on a sample of blood. The chain uses TRBV4-3 and TRBJ2-7; no D segment can be confidently identified. The TCR originated in a young man in good health. The encoded CDR3 is CASSKELALAFYEQYF. The nucleotides are TGCGCCAGCAGTAAAGAATTAGCCTTGGCCTTCTACGAGCAGTACTTC.